This TCR beta chain was documented in a study of shared clonotypes between healthy human individuals. Findings of the study overall: Memory subsets had estimated richness that was generally smaller than that of naive subsets. Expectations were that clonotype sharing among donors would be affected by sequencing depth.

Sequencing was performed with immunoSEQ multiplex PCR; in TCRdb, only in-frame clones are kept and a portion is missing. Altogether approximately 840,000 clones are present, 90% to 98% being singletons, with the ten largest covering about 0.21%. On this clone: Its antigen remains unidentified.

Trimming at V came to 7 bases and at J to 10 bases, leaving 13 bases not matched to a gene. Germline V lookup: CDR1 LNHDA, CDR2 SQIVND (reference sequence). This CDR3 has 14 amino acids. Naive CD8 cells were CD45RO-negative, positively selected for CCR7, excluding terminally differentiated effector memory CD45RA+ cells. Specimen: naive CD8+ T cells sorted from blood. This chain uses TRBV19 with TRBJ2-1; 7 positions match TRBD1. This TCR was sampled from a man younger than 45 in good health. Here the CDR3 DNA reads TGTGCCAGTATCCGGGACAGCGAAGTCGGCGAGCAGTTCTTC. This codes for CASIRDSEVGEQFF.